Sequencing of this TCR beta chain was carried out in a study of technical replicates of blood from several donors. With 0 bases clipped from V and 9 bases from J, the junction kept 8 bases outside the gene matches. CDR1 MNHEY and CDR2 SVGAGI come from the germline V gene. CDR3 length equals 15 residues. Only in-frame clones appear in the TCRdb table, and some are missing; sequencing was by immunoSEQ multiplex PCR. The sample has 70,000 to 85,000 clones, about 91% seen once. The chain employs TRBV6-5 and TRBJ1-5; 7 bases align to TRBD1. The specimen sequenced was T cells isolated from PBMCs. This TCR came from a human donor in good health. CDR3 loop: CASSYSRGGQTPQHF. CDR3 coding DNA: TGTGCCAGCAGTTACTCGCGGGGGGGACAGACGCCCCAGCATTTT.